A single sample is the source of the 20 T cell receptor beta chains below, sequenced in a study of blood T cell repertoires in COVID-19. Assay: immunoSEQ multiplex PCR; the TCRdb copy retains only in-frame clones and omits some. The data show about 39,000 clones, 70% to 80% seen once. The sequencing sample was made of peripheral blood. These TCRs come from a man aged 65 to 85 with acute or convalescent COVID-19.

The rearrangement joins TRBV24-1 to TRBJ2-5; tentative D call: TRBD1 (6 bases). The germline V and J ends were trimmed by 12 bases and 4 bases, with 17 bases remaining between them. Germline V gives CDR1 KGHDR, CDR2 SFDVKD. This CDR3 is built from 13 residues. The CDR3 spells CAVSRGRGETQYF. The CDR3, as DNA: TGTGCCGTCAGCAGGGGAAGGGGAGAGACCCAGTACTTC.

This chain uses TRBV4-1 with TRBJ2-7; D might be TRBD1 (6 bases). The CDR3 has 15 residues. Trimming took 1 base from V and 2 from J, leaving 12 bases between them. In germline, CDR1 is MGHRA, CDR2 YSYEKL. The CDR3 spells CASSQGRQVTYEQYF. CDR3 nucleotide sequence: TGCGCCAGCAGCCAAGGGAGACAGGTAACCTACGAGCAGTACTTC.

The chain has TRBV18 and TRBJ1-4, with 10 bases that match TRBD1. V dropped 3 bases and J dropped 12; count of bases not matched to a gene: 7. CDR1 is KGHSH and CDR2 is LQKENI in the germline V gene. The CDR3 length is 14 residues. CDR3: CASSPDRGQAELFF. CDR3 DNA sequence: TGTGCCAGCTCACCTGACAGGGGGCAGGCAGAACTGTTTTTT.

DNA of the CDR3: TGTGCCAGCAGTTTCAGCGGGACAGGGGGCTACGAGCAGTACTTC. Amino acids: CASSFSGTGGYEQYF. The chain joins TRBV6-6 to TRBJ2-7; 11 nucleotides line up with TRBD1. CDR3 length: 15 residues. The V gene's germline CDR1 is MNHNY and CDR2 SVGAGI (reference sequence). Unmatched junction bases numbered 5, after V lost 4 bases and J lost 3 bases.

V is TRBV7-3 and J is TRBJ2-1; TRBD2 aligns across 16 bases. CDR3 length: 18 residues. V shed 2 bases and J 6 bases; nucleotides not matched to a gene: 7. CDR1 is SGHTA, CDR2 FQGTGA, per germline. The CDR3 region has the DNA TGTGCCAGCAGCTTACGACCGGGACTAGCGGGAGGGGGCAATGAGCAGTTCTTC. Protein product: CASSLRPGLAGGGNEQFF.

The chain combines TRBV9 with TRBJ1-5, with 7 bases lining up with TRBD1. After removal of 3 bases from V and 4 bases from J, the junction contained 4 bases not matched to a gene. Germline V gene sequence: CDR1 SGDLS, CDR2 YYNGEE. This CDR3 is 14 amino acids long. The CDR3 region is CASSAGQLNQPQHF. The DNA of the CDR3 is TGTGCCAGCAGCGCGGGACAGCTTAATCAGCCCCAGCATTTT.

The chain employs TRBV5-1 and TRBJ2-2; D not resolved. This CDR3 has 14 residues. The V and J ends lost 0 bases and 4 bases respectively, with 7 bases between them. Per the germline V gene, CDR1 is SGHRS and CDR2 is YFSETQ. The CDR3 nucleotides read TGCGCCAGCAGCTTGGCCCCGGGCACCGGGGAGCTGTTTTTT. It specifies CASSLAPGTGELFF.

The chain employs TRBV7-8 and TRBJ1-2; the D is unclear. Germline V lookup: CDR1 SGHVS, CDR2 FQNEAQ. V was clipped by 5 bases and J by 3 bases, with 16 bases between them. The CDR3 contains 15 residues. DNA for the CDR3: TGTGCCAGCAGCCTGGGATGGGGAGCGGACTATGGCTACACCTTC. Its protein is CASSLGWGADYGYTF.

This chain connects TRBV2 to TRBJ1-6; D unclear. Trimming took 6 bases from V and 7 from J, leaving 13 bases between them. Germline loops: CDR1 SNHLY, CDR2 FYNNEI. The CDR3 is 14 residues long. In DNA, the CDR3 is TGTGCCAGCAGCAACAGTCGAGGGAATTCACCCCTCCACTTT. Translation: CASSNSRGNSPLHF.

There are many counts of this clone. This chain joins TRBV7-3 and TRBJ2-1, with 9 nucleotides matching TRBD2. V trimming: 6 bases; J trimming: 6 bases; junction bases outside the gene matches: 6. CDR1 and CDR2 from the germline V gene are SGHTA and FQGTGA. The CDR3 has 14 amino acids. The CDR3 bases are TGTGCCAGCAGTCGACTAGCGGAAACCAATGAGCAGTTCTTC. This gives the protein CASSRLAETNEQFF.

The chain joins TRBV28 to TRBJ1-1; the D gene is possibly TRBD1 (6 bases). This CDR3 contains 13 residues. Germline lookup yields CDR1 MDHEN and CDR2 SYDVKM. Between the trimmed V and J ends, which lost 2 bases and 11 bases, there was a span of 15 bases. CDR3 coding DNA: TGTGCCAGCAGTTTACCCGCTCCCCAGGGGGCTTTCTTT. Its translation: CASSLPAPQGAFF.

CDR3 DNA sequence: TGTGCCAGCAGTTCCCTAGGGACAGGGTTGGAGACCCAGTACTTC. Protein sequence: CASSSLGTGLETQYF. The J gene is TRBJ2-5, the V gene TRBV28; 9 nucleotides agree with TRBD1. The ends lost 4 bases at V and 5 bases at J; junction bases unmatched: 8. The germline CDR1 and CDR2 sequences are MDHEN and SYDVKM. The length of the CDR3 is 15 residues.

The rearrangement uses TRBV11-3 and TRBJ2-1, with TRBD2 identical over 7 bases. The CDR3 spans 12 residues. Germline CDR1 and CDR2: SGHNT and YENEEA. Trimming removed 4 bases from V and 9 bases from J; junction bases left unmatched: 3. This CDR3 reads CASSSGGSEQFF. DNA for the CDR3: TGTGCCAGCAGCTCCGGCGGGAGTGAGCAGTTCTTC.

The rearrangement links TRBV28 to TRBJ2-1; D gene unclear. Germline V CDR1 and CDR2: MDHEN, SYDVKM. The V gene lost 6 bases and the J gene lost 0 bases, with 12 bases spanning the gap. The CDR3 contains 15 residues. The CDR3 is CASRTDTSSYNEQFF. Here the CDR3 DNA reads TGTGCCAGCAGGACCGACACAAGCTCCTACAATGAGCAGTTCTTC.

The chain recombines TRBV5-6 with TRBJ2-1; D gene unclear. There are 15 residues in the CDR3. CDR1 and CDR2 (germline): SGHDT, YYEEEE. Deletions cut 0 bases from V and 0 bases from J, with 7 bases between. The CDR3 nucleotides are TGTGCCAGCAGCTTGGTAGTTAGCTCCTACAATGAGCAGTTCTTC. Translating gives CASSLVVSSYNEQFF.

The chain joins TRBV24-1 to TRBJ2-1; 11 bases agree with TRBD2. The V gene end was trimmed by 4 bases and the J gene end by 6 bases; junction bases not matched to a gene: 7. The CDR3 loop spans 16 amino acids. Looked up from germline, CDR1 is KGHDR and CDR2 is SFDVKD. The CDR3 region is CATSDPGLAELNEQFF. The CDR3 coding sequence is TGTGCCACCAGTGACCCGGGACTAGCGGAACTCAATGAGCAGTTCTTC.

The CDR3 spells CASSAQETQYF. The CDR3, as DNA: TGTGCCAGCAGTGCTCAAGAGACCCAGTACTTC. The genes are TRBV2 and TRBJ2-5; no clear D gene. Germline V gene lookup returns CDR1 SNHLY and CDR2 FYNNEI. The V end lost 4 bases, the J end lost 2 bases, and 2 bases lay between the germline ends. The CDR3 consists of 11 residues.

This chain connects TRBV7-9 to TRBJ1-1; D might be TRBD1 (5 bases). The germline gives CDR1 SEHNR, CDR2 FQNEAQ (reference sequence). The CDR3 covers 14 residues. V was trimmed by 1 base and J by 0 bases, leaving 6 bases between them. CDR3 region: CASSLGTMNTEAFF. CDR3 in DNA: TGTGCCAGCAGCTTAGGGACAATGAACACTGAAGCTTTCTTT. Together with reference TRBV7-9 and TRBJ1-1, the CDR3 gives the full variable domain: DTGVSQNPRHKITKRGQNVTFRCDPISEHNRLYWYRQTLGQGPEFLTYFQNEAQLEKSRLLSDRFSAERPKGSFSTLEIQRTEQGDSAMYLCASSLGTMNTEAFFGQGTRLTVV.

The chain recombines TRBV19 with TRBJ2-7; 8 nucleotides line up with TRBD1. Germline V gene lookup returns CDR1 LNHDA and CDR2 SQIVND (reference sequence). CDR3 size: 15 residues. Trimming took 3 bases from V and 6 from J; bases not matched to a gene: 10. The CDR3 sequence is CASSIDPSGGSEQYF. The CDR3 nucleotides read TGTGCCAGTAGTATCGACCCCTCAGGGGGCTCCGAGCAGTACTTC.

CDR3 amino acids: CATRLAGQETQYF. Here the CDR3 DNA reads TGTGCCACGAGACTAGCGGGCCAAGAGACCCAGTACTTC. The chain couples TRBV10-3 to TRBJ2-5; 10 positions match TRBD2. Per germline, CDR1 ENHRY and CDR2 SYGVKD. This CDR3 is built from 13 residues. J was trimmed by 1 base and V by 10 bases; bases with no gene match: 3.